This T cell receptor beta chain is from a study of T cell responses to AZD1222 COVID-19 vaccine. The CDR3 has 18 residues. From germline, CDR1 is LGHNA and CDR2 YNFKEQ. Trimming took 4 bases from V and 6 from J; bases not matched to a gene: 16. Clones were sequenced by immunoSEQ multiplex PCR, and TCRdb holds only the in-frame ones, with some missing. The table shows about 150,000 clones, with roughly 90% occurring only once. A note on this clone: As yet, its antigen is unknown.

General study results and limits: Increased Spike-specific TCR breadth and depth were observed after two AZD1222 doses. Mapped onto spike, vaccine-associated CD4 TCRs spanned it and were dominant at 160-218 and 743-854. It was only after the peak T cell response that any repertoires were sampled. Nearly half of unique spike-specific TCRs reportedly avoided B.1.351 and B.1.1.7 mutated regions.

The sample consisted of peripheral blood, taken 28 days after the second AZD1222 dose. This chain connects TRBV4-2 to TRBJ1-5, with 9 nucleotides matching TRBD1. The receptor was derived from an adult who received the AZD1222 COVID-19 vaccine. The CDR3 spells CASSPKIQRDRVSQPQHF. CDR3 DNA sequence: TGTGCCAGCAGCCCGAAGATTCAGCGGGACAGGGTCAGTCAGCCCCAGCATTTT.